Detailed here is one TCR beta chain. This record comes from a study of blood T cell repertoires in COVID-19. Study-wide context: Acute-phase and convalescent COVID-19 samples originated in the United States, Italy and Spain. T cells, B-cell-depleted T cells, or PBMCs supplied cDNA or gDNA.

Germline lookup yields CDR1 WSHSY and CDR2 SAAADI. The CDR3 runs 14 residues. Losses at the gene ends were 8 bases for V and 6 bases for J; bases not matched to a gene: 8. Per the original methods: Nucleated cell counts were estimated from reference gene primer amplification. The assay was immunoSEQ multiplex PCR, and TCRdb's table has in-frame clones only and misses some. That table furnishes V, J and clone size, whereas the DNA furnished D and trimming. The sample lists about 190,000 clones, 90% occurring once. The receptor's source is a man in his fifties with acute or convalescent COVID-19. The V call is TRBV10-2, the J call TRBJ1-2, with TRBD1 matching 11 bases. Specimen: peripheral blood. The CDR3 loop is CASPGQGATHGYTF. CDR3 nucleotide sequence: TGCGCCAGCCCCGGACAGGGGGCGACCCATGGCTACACCTTC.